Following are 20 T cell receptor beta chains from one sample sequenced in a study of cytotoxic CD8 clonotypes in ibrutinib-treated CLL. The protocol was immunoSEQ multiplex PCR, while the TCRdb copy is restricted to in-frame clones and leaves out a portion. The sample holds more than 85,000 clones, approximately 77% seen once. This specimen consisted of PBMCs, obtained after 24 months of ibrutinib treatment. The source of these receptors is a human donor with chronic lymphocytic leukemia.

The CDR3 DNA follows: TGTGCCAGCGCCCGGAGCGGTTTCGTACAAGAGACCCAGTACTTC. Its protein product is CASARSGFVQETQYF. The rearrangement uses TRBV6-1 and TRBJ2-5, with a weak D call TRBD2 (5 bases). Germline V gene sequence: CDR1 MNHNS, CDR2 SASEGT. The V gene lost 8 bases and the J gene lost 2 bases, with 18 bases spanning the gap. The CDR3 contains 15 residues.

The chain carries TRBV4-1 and TRBJ1-2; TRBD1 aligns across 7 bases. The CDR3 length is 15 residues. CDR1 is MGHRA, CDR2 YSYEKL, per germline. The J segment lost 3 bases and the V segment lost 3 bases, leaving 7 bases of the junction unmatched. CDR3 sequence: CASSQDTGVYYGYTF. For the CDR3, the DNA is TGCGCCAGCAGCCAGGACACAGGGGTCTACTATGGCTACACCTTC.

The chain combines TRBV15 with TRBJ1-5; D gene unclear. This CDR3 comprises 15 residues. V was trimmed by 0 bases and J by 6 bases, leaving 12 bases between them. Looked up from germline, CDR1 is LNHNV and CDR2 is YYDKDF (reference sequence). In nucleotides, the CDR3 is TGTGCCACCAGCAGAGAGTTGACGGGCGGTCAGCCCCAGCATTTT. Translated: CATSRELTGGQPQHF. Variable domain in full (rest from reference TRBV15 and TRBJ1-5): DAMVIQNPRYQVTQFGKPVTLSCSQTLNHNVMYWYQQKSSQAPKLLFHYYDKDFNNEADTPDNFQSRRPNTSFCFLDIRSPGLGDTAMYLCATSRELTGGQPQHFGDGTRLSIL.

This clone was counted between two and nine times. This chain uses TRBV7-2 with TRBJ2-7, with 8 bases identical to TRBD1. This CDR3 region has 15 residues. Germline V gene lookup returns CDR1 SGHTA and CDR2 FQGNSA. V shed 4 bases, J shed 0 bases, and the junction held 5 bases outside the gene matches. For the CDR3, the DNA is TGTGCCAGCAGCTGGGGACAGGCTTACTCCTACGAGCAGTACTTC. Translating it yields CASSWGQAYSYEQYF. The entire variable domain, with the rest obtained from reference TRBV7-2 and TRBJ2-7, is as follows: GAGVSQSPSNKVTEKGKDVELRCDPISGHTALYWYRQSLGQGLEFLIYFQGNSAPDKSGLPSDRFSAERTGGSVSTLTIQRTQQEDSAVYLCASSWGQAYSYEQYFGPGTRLTVT.

V is TRBV5-8 and J is TRBJ2-1; 8 nucleotides agree with TRBD2. The CDR3 sequence is 15 residues long. J lost 3 bases, V lost 0 bases, and 2 bases had no gene match. Germline CDR1 reads SGHTS; CDR2 reads YDEGEE. The CDR3 loop is CASSLELADYNEQFF. CDR3 nucleotides: TGTGCCAGCAGCTTGGAACTAGCGGACTACAATGAGCAGTTCTTC.

This clone has a single count. The DNA for the CDR3 is TGTGCCAGCAGTTCCGATCCCCTACAGACCAATCAGCCCCAGCATTTT. It encodes CASSSDPLQTNQPQHF. The V gene is TRBV27, the J gene TRBJ1-5, with unresolved D. This CDR3 contains 16 residues. Trimming cost V 4 bases and J 3 bases, with 16 bases left between them. Germline CDR1 and CDR2: MNHEY and SMNVEV (reference sequence).

The chain carries TRBV19 and TRBJ1-5; D gene ambiguous. CDR1 and CDR2 (germline): LNHDA, SQIVND (reference sequence). The CDR3 loop spans 14 amino acids. Between the trimmed V and J ends, which lost 3 bases and 1 base, there was a span of 7 bases. The CDR3 region has the DNA TGTGCCAGTAGTATGCGGGTGAGCAATCAGCCCCAGCATTTT. It translates to CASSMRVSNQPQHF.

This clone was recorded a few times. The CDR3: CASSKYTGELFF. Written as DNA, the CDR3 is TGTGCCAGTAGTAAATACACCGGGGAGCTGTTTTTT. The V call is TRBV19, the J call TRBJ2-2; D is ambiguous. In germline, CDR1 is LNHDA, CDR2 SQIVND (reference sequence). This CDR3 is built from 12 residues. The V gene lost 4 bases and the J gene lost 3 bases, with 3 bases spanning the gap. The whole variable domain, remainder taken from reference TRBV19 and TRBJ2-2, is DGGITQSPKYLFRKEGQNVTLSCEQNLNHDAMYWYRQDPGQGLRLIYYSQIVNDFQKGDIAEGYSVSREKKESFPLTVTSAQKNPTAFYLCASSKYTGELFFGEGSRLTVL.

The genes are TRBV5-1 and TRBJ2-1, with a weak D call TRBD2 (5 bases). V was pared by 3 bases and J by 8 bases, with 15 bases between. This CDR3 is built from 14 residues. Germline assignment: CDR1 SGHRS and CDR2 YFSETQ. The CDR3 coding sequence is TGCGCCAGCAGCTCGGAAGCGGACTGGGATGAGCAGTTCTTC. Translated, it gives CASSSEADWDEQFF.

This chain connects TRBV7-9 to TRBJ1-2; D gene ambiguous. Germline V gene data show CDR1 as SEHNR and CDR2 as FQNEAQ (reference sequence). V lost 1 base and J 1 base, leaving 7 bases between the germline ends. The CDR3 runs 14 residues. Here the CDR3 reads CASSLDDRNYGYTF. The CDR3 nucleotides are TGTGCCAGCAGCTTAGATGACCGTAACTATGGCTACACCTTC. Full variable domain (rest looked up from reference TRBV7-9 and TRBJ1-2): DTGVSQNPRHKITKRGQNVTFRCDPISEHNRLYWYRQTLGQGPEFLTYFQNEAQLEKSRLLSDRFSAERPKGSFSTLEIQRTEQGDSAMYLCASSLDDRNYGYTFGSGTRLTVV.

This sequence joins TRBV30 and TRBJ2-2; the D is unclear. V was clipped by 4 bases and J by 1 base, with 4 bases between them. CDR1 is GTSNPN, CDR2 SVGIG, per germline (reference sequence). The CDR3 covers 12 residues. CDR3: CAWNQNTGELFF. In nucleotides, the CDR3 is TGTGCCTGGAATCAGAACACCGGGGAGCTGTTTTTT. Using reference TRBV30 and TRBJ2-2 for the parts outside the CDR3, the full variable domain is SQTIHQWPATLVQPVGSPLSLECTVEGTSNPNLYWYRQAAGRGLQLLFYSVGIGQISSEVPQNLSASRPQDRQFILSSKKLLLSDSGFYLCAWNQNTGELFFGEGSRLTVL.

The chain has TRBV19 and TRBJ2-1; TRBD2 matches at 13 bases. V lost 4 bases to trimming and J lost 0 bases; unmatched junction nucleotides: 6. Germline CDR1 and CDR2: LNHDA and SQIVND (reference sequence). The CDR3 has 18 amino acids. The CDR3 is CASSKRTSGGSSYNEQFF. CDR3 DNA sequence: TGTGCCAGTAGTAAACGGACTAGCGGGGGATCCTCCTACAATGAGCAGTTCTTC. The variable domain in full, with the rest retrieved from reference TRBV19 and TRBJ2-1, is DGGITQSPKYLFRKEGQNVTLSCEQNLNHDAMYWYRQDPGQGLRLIYYSQIVNDFQKGDIAEGYSVSREKKESFPLTVTSAQKNPTAFYLCASSKRTSGGSSYNEQFFGPGTRLTVL.

This chain joins TRBV7-9 and TRBJ2-1; D is ambiguous. Germline V CDR1 and CDR2: SEHNR, FQNEAQ (reference sequence). The CDR3 sequence is 12 residues long. V lost 5 bases and J 8 bases, leaving 10 bases between the germline ends. This chain's CDR3 is CASSPKWDEQFF. The CDR3 DNA follows: TGTGCCAGCAGCCCCAAATGGGATGAGCAGTTCTTC.

The chain is built from TRBV29-1 and TRBJ1-1; no firm D call. Germline values: CDR1 SQVTM, CDR2 ANQGSEA. The CDR3 loop spans 13 amino acids. The V end was cut by 5 bases, the J end by 1 base, with 11 bases between. CDR3 sequence: CSVPSRSNTEAFF. The CDR3 nucleotides read TGCAGCGTTCCTAGCCGATCGAACACTGAAGCTTTCTTT.

The J gene is TRBJ2-1, the V gene TRBV9, with a possible D match to TRBD2 (6 bases). The CDR3 sequence is 12 residues long. V gave up 0 bases and J gave up 8 bases, with 6 bases separating them. Germline values: CDR1 SGDLS, CDR2 YYNGEE. CDR3 bases: TGTGCCAGCAGCGTAGGGGGGGATGAGCAGTTCTTC. This encodes CASSVGGDEQFF.

The chain uses TRBV5-1 and TRBJ2-1; the match to TRBD2 covers 8 bases. V dropped 2 bases and J dropped 9; count of bases not matched to a gene: 4. The CDR3 runs 13 residues. The germline V gene has CDR1 SGHRS and CDR2 YFSETQ. The CDR3 is CASSFEREFEQFF. Written as DNA, the CDR3 is TGCGCCAGCAGCTTCGAGCGGGAGTTTGAGCAGTTCTTC.

This chain joins TRBV27 and TRBJ2-1, with 9 nucleotides matching TRBD2. Germline V gene sequence: CDR1 MNHEY, CDR2 SMNVEV (reference sequence). J gave up 3 bases and V 4 bases, and 4 bases lay outside the gene matches. The CDR3 is made up of 15 amino acids. The CDR3: CASSWGLANYNEQFF. The CDR3 DNA is TGTGCCAGCAGTTGGGGACTAGCAAACTACAATGAGCAGTTCTTC.

This clone was found a few times. The rearrangement joins TRBV2 to TRBJ1-1, with D unclear. This CDR3 spans 12 amino acids. The germline V and J ends were trimmed by 8 bases and 4 bases, with 11 bases remaining between them. Germline values: CDR1 SNHLY, CDR2 FYNNEI. CDR3 in amino acids: CASGMEVTEAFF. The CDR3, as DNA: TGTGCCAGCGGGATGGAAGTCACTGAAGCTTTCTTT.

In this sample, this clone turned up a few times. The gene calls are TRBV5-6 and TRBJ2-5, with 8 bases aligning to TRBD1. The CDR3 is made up of 13 amino acids. Per germline, CDR1 SGHDT and CDR2 YYEEEE. V trimming: 5 bases; J trimming: 5 bases; junction bases outside the gene matches: 5. The CDR3 DNA is TGTGCCAGCAGTCTGGACAGGGTTGAGACCCAGTACTTC. Translation gives CASSLDRVETQYF. The full variable domain, completed using reference TRBV5-6 and TRBJ2-5, is DAGVTQSPTHLIKTRGQQVTLRCSPKSGHDTVSWYQQALGQGPQFIFQYYEEEERQRGNFPDRFSGHQFPNYSSELNVNALLLGDSALYLCASSLDRVETQYFGPGTRLLVL.

V gene TRBV27 combines with J gene TRBJ2-3; D is possibly TRBD2 (6 bases). The CDR3 contains 14 residues. Trimming stripped 6 bases from V and 4 bases from J, with 14 bases between. The germline V gene has CDR1 MNHEY and CDR2 SMNVEV (reference sequence). The CDR3 spells CASRYGGVADTQYF. Written as DNA, the CDR3 is TGTGCCAGCAGATACGGGGGAGTGGCAGATACGCAGTATTTT.